The T cell receptor (beta chain) described here comes from a study of cytomegalovirus exposure and HLA in healthy donors. About the study: Earlier sequencing of approximately 180 million T cells yielded 95 million to 120 million unique TCR beta sequences.

This CDR3 is built from 13 residues. Looked up from germline, CDR1 is GTSNPN and CDR2 is SVGIG (reference sequence). Trimming cost V 2 bases and J 5 bases, with 12 bases left between them. This clone was found a few times. No antigen is known for it. 60 Vbeta and 13 Jbeta primers were used in PCR. Method: immunoSEQ multiplex PCR; TCRdb's copy keeps in-frame clones and lacks some. The sample includes around 110,000 clones, 8% to 10% of them seen just once. Broader study findings: Around 18,000 TCR beta sequences were associated with HLA alleles at 0.05 false discovery rate in a later analysis. Presence/absence analyses took donor sequencing depth as roughly uniform.

J is TRBJ1-1 and V is TRBV30; no clear D gene. Specimen: PBMCs. The clonotype was recovered from a man aged 25 to 40 in good health and CMV-seronegative. The CDR3: CAWSPPRVTEAFF. DNA for the CDR3: TGTGCCTGGAGTCCGCCGAGAGTGACTGAAGCTTTCTTT. The full variable domain, completed using reference TRBV30 and TRBJ1-1, is SQTIHQWPATLVQPVGSPLSLECTVEGTSNPNLYWYRQAAGRGLQLLFYSVGIGQISSEVPQNLSASRPQDRQFILSSKKLLLSDSGFYLCAWSPPRVTEAFFGQGTRLTVV.